Sequencing of this T cell receptor beta chain was carried out in a study of metastatic and nonmetastatic thyroid tumors. Study results and limitations: Reported TCR beta diversity, measured in blood and tumor, was significantly higher for malignant thyroid tumors than for benign nodules.

On this clone itself: No antigen is known for it.

Germline loops: CDR1 MNHEY, CDR2 SVGEGT. Trimming left V 2 bases short and J 4 bases short, with 12 bases between. The CDR3 is made up of 15 amino acids. Original analysis: The study took CDR3 differences across clinicopathological groups and made a distant-metastasis classifier for papillary thyroid cancer from them. Through MiXCR, TCRdb re-clonotyped the PCR reads. The V and J calls follow TCRdb's processing rather than the paper's. Of 20,000 to 30,000 clones in the sample, approximately 20% were seen once. None of the patients had undergone any treatment ahead of thyroid surgery. This rearrangement joins TRBV6-2 or TRBV6-3 to TRBJ2-1; D uncertain. This receptor was obtained from a female donor with papillary thyroid cancer or a benign thyroid nodule (not recorded which). Some clones in this sample may be carry-over from other donors' samples. The sample was blood. The DNA of the CDR3 is TGTGCCAGCAGTTACCCATTTAACGTGTACAATGAGCAGTTCTTC. Protein product: CASSYPFNVYNEQFF.